A single TCR beta chain is shown here with its context. This sample was taken from a study of T cell responses to AZD1222 COVID-19 vaccine. The length of the CDR3 is 12 residues. V was shortened by 3 bases and J by 4 bases, with 7 bases between the two germline ends. Germline values: CDR1 SGHRS, CDR2 YFSETQ. Sequenced by immunoSEQ multiplex PCR; TCRdb stores in-frame clones only, minus some. This sample has approximately 130,000 clones; roughly 86% occur once, and the top ten carry roughly 5.7%. The source is an adult who received the AZD1222 COVID-19 vaccine. The gene calls are TRBV5-1 and TRBJ1-1, with unresolved D. This sample comprised peripheral blood, obtained 28 days after the second AZD1222 dose. The CDR3 sequence: CASSSSPTEAFF. The CDR3 DNA sequence: TGCGCCAGCAGCTCAAGTCCCACTGAAGCTTTCTTT.